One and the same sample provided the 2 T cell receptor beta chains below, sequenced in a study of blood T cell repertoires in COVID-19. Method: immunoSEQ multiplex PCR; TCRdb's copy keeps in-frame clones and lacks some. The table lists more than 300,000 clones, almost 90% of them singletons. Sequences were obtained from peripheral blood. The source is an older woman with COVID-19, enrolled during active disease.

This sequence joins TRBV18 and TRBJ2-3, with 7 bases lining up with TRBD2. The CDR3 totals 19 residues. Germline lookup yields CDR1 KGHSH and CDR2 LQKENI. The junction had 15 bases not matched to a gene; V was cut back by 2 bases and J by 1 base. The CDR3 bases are TGTGCCAGCTCACCAAGGGGAGGGGTTCCAGAAAAAGGCACAGATACGCAGTATTTT. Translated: CASSPRGGVPEKGTDTQYF.

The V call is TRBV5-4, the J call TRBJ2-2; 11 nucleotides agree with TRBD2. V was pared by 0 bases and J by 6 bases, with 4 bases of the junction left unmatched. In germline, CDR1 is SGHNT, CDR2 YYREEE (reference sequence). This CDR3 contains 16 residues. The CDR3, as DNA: TGTGCCAGCAGCTTGGCACTAGCGGGGGCGGCCGGGGAGCTGTTTTTT. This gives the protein CASSLALAGAAGELFF.